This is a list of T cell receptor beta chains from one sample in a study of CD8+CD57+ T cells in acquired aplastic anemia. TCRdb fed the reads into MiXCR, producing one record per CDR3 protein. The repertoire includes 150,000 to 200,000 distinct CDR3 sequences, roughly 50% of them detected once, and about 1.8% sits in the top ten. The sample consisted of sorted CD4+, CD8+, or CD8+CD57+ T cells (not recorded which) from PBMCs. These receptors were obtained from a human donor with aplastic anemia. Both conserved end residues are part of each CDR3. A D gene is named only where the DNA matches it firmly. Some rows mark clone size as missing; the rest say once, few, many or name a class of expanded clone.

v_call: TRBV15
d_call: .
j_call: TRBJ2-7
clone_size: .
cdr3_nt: TGTGCCACCAGCAGAGACCTCCGCGACGAGCAGTACTTC
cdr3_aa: CATSRDLRDEQYF

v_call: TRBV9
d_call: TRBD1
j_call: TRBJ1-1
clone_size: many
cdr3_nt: TGTGCCAGCAGCGTAGGGGGAGGGGGCTGGTCGAACACTGAAGCTTTCTTT
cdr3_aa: CASSVGGGGWSNTEAFF

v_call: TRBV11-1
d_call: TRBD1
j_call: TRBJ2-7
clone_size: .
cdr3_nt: TGTGCCAGCAGCTTGACCCCGGGACAGGGGAGTTACGAGCAGTACTTC
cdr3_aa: CASSLTPGQGSYEQYF

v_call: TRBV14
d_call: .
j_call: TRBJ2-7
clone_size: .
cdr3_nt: TGTGCCAGCAGCCCTGAGTGGGGGAGCTCCTACGAGCAGTACTTC
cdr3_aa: CASSPEWGSSYEQYF

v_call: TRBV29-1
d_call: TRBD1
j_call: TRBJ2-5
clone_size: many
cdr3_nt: TGCAGCGTTGAGGCCGACAGGGGGCGCACAGAGACCCAGTACTTC
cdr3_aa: CSVEADRGRTETQYF

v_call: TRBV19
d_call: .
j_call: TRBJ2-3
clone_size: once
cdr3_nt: TGTGCCAGTAGTATAAGGGGGACCACAGATACGCAGTATTTT
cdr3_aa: CASSIRGTTDTQYF

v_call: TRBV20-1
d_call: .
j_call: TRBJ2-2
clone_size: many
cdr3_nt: TGCAGTGCTAGGGGGCGCCTGCTCGCGAACACCGGGGAGCTGTTTTTT
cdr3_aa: CSARGRLLANTGELFF

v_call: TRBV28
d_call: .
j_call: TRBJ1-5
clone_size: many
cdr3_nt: TGTGCCAGCAGTTTATTGGACAATCAGCCCCAGCATTTT
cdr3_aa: CASSLLDNQPQHF

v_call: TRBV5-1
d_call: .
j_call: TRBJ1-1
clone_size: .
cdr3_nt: TGCGCCAGCCGCAAGAGGGACATCATCCCTAGTACACCCAACTCAAACACTGAAGCTTTCTTT
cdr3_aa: CASRKRDIIPSTPNSNTEAFF

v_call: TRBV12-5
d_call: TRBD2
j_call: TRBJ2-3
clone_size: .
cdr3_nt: TGTGCTAGTGGTTTCGAGACTAGCAACGCAGATACGCAGTATTTT
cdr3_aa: CASGFETSNADTQYF

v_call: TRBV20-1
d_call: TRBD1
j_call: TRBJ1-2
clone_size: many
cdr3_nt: TGCAGTGCTAGAGGACAGGGTAACTATGGCTACACCTTC
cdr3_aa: CSARGQGNYGYTF

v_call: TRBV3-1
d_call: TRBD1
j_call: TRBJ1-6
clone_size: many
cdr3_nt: TGTGCCAGCAGCCAAGCCGGGACAGGCTCTTCACCCCTCCACTTT
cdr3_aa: CASSQAGTGSSPLHF

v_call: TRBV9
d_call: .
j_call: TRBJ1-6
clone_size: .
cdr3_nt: TGTGCCAGCAGCTCCCGGGGAGGGAGCAATTCACCCCTCCACTTT
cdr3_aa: CASSSRGGSNSPLHF

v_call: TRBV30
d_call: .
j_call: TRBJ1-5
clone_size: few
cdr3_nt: TGTGCCTGGAGTGATTCCGATAATCAGCCCCAGCATTTT
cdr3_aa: CAWSDSDNQPQHF

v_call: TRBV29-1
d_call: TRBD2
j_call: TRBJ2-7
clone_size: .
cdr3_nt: TGCAGCGTTCTTACTAGCGGGAACTACGAGCAGTACTTC
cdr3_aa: CSVLTSGNYEQYF

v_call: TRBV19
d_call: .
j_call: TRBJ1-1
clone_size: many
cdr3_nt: TGTGCCAGTAGCTTTTTCGGCATGAACACTGAAGCTTTCTTT
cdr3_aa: CASSFFGMNTEAFF

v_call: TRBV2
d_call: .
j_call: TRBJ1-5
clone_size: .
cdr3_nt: TGTGCCAGCAGTGAAGGGCAGATAGGCAATCAGCCCCAGCATTTT
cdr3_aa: CASSEGQIGNQPQHF

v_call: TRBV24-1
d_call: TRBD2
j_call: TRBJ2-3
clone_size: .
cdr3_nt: TGTGCCACCAGTGACCTGCGGGGGAACACAGATACGCAGTATTTC
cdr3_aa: CATSDLRGNTDTQYF

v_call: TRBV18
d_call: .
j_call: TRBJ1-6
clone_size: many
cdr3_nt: TGTGCCAGCTCACCACAGGGGCTAATACCTAATTCACCCCTCCACTTT
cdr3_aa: CASSPQGLIPNSPLHF

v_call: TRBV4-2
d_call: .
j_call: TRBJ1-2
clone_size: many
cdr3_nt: TGTGCCAGCAGCCAAGGTGGTGGCTACACCTTC
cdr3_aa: CASSQGGGYTF

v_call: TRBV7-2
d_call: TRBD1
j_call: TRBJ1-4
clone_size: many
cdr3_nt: TGTGCCAGCAGCTGGGACAGAGTTAATGAAAAACTGTTTTTT
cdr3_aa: CASSWDRVNEKLFF

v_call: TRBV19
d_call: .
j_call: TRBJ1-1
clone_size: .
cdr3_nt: TGTGCCAGTAGTAGTCGGCCCTACGCTGAAGCTTTCTTT
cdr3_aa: CASSSRPYAEAFF

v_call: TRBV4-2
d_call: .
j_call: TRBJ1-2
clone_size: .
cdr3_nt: TGTGCCAGCAGCCGAACCTATCTGGGCCACACCTTC
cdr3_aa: CASSRTYLGHTF

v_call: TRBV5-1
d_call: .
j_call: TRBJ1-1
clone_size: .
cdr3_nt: TGCGCCAGCAGCTTGGCTTTCGGGAACACTGAAGCTTTCTTT
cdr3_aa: CASSLAFGNTEAFF

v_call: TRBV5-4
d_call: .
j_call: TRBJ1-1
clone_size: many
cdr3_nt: TGTGCCAGCAGCATCGGTCAGTCGAACACTGAAGCTTTCTTT
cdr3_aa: CASSIGQSNTEAFF

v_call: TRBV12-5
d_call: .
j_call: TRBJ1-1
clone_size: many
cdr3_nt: TGTGCTAGTGGTTTGCCGGCCCAAGGCACTGAAGCTTTCTTT
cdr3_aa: CASGLPAQGTEAFF

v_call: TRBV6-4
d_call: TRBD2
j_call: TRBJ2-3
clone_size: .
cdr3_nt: TGTGCCAGCAGTGCCTTGACTAGCGGGAGTAGGGTCAGCACAGATACGCAGTATTTT
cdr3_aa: CASSALTSGSRVSTDTQYF

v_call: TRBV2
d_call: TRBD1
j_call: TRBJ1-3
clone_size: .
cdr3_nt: TGTGCCAGCAGAGGGACAGCTACTGGAAACACCATATATTTT
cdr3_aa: CASRGTATGNTIYF

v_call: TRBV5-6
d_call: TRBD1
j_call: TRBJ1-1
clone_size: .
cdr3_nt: TGTGCCAGCAGCTGGGACAGGGTAATTAACACTGAAGCTTTCTTT
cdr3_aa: CASSWDRVINTEAFF

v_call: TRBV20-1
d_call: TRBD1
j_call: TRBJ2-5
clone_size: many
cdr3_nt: TGCAGTGCTTTTCGGGACAGGGGAACACAAGAGACCCAGTACTTC
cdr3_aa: CSAFRDRGTQETQYF

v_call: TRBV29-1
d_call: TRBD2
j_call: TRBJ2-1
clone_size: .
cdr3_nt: TGCAGCGTGAAACTAGCGGACTCCTACAATGAGCAGTTCTTC
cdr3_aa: CSVKLADSYNEQFF

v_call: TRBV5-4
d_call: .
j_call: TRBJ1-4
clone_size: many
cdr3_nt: TGTGCCAGCAGCTTGGTCGCCACCAGAGACGGTAATGAAAAACTGTTTTTT
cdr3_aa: CASSLVATRDGNEKLFF

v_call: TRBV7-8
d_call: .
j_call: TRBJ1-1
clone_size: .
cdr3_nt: TGTGCCAGCAGCTTACCTATGAATGAAGCTTTCTTT
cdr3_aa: CASSLPMNEAFF

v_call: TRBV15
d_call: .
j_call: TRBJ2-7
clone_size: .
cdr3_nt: TGTGCCACCAGCAGGAATAGGGAGTTCTACGAGCAGTACTTC
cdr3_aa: CATSRNREFYEQYF

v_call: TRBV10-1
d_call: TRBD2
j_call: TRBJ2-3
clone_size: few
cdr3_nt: TGCGCCAGCACGGGACAGCGGGAGGGCCTTAGCACAGATACGCAGTATTTT
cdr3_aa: CASTGQREGLSTDTQYF

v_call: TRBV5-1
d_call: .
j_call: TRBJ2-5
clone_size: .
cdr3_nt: TGCGCCAGCAGCTTGCCCCAGGGAGCAGAGACCCAGTACTTC
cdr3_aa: CASSLPQGAETQYF

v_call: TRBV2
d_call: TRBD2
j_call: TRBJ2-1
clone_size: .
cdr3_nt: TGTGCCAGCAGTGAGGGCGGGAGGGGGTACAATGAGCAGTTCTTC
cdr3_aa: CASSEGGRGYNEQFF

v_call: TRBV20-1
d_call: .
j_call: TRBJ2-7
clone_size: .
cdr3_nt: TGCAGTGCTAGTCGGCAGAACTACGAGCAGTACTTC
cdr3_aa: CSASRQNYEQYF

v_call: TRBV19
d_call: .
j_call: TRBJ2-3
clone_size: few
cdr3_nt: TGTGCCAGTAGCTCCAGGGGGGAGGATACGCAGTATTTT
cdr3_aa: CASSSRGEDTQYF

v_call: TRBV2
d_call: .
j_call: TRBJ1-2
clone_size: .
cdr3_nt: TGTGCCAGCAGTGAAGCGCACAGAGTCTCGGGGAAAGGCTATGGCTACACCTTC
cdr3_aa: CASSEAHRVSGKGYGYTF

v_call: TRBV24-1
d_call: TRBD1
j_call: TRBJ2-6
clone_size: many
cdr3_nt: TGTGCCACCAGCACCCGGGACAGGGGGTTTGGGGCCAACGTCCTGACTTTC
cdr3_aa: CATSTRDRGFGANVLTF

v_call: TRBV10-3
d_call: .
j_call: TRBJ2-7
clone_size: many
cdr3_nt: TGTGCCATCAGTGAGTCTATCGGGTTTTCCGGACACGAGCAGTACTTC
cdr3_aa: CAISESIGFSGHEQYF

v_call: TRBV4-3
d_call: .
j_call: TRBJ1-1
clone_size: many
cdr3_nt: TGCGCCAGCAGCCAAGAAGGGCTTGACACTGAAGCTTTCTTT
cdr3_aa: CASSQEGLDTEAFF

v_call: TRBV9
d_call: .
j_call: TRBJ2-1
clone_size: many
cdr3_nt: TGTGCCAGCAGCCCTACCAGCCGTGAGCAGTTCTTC
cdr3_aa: CASSPTSREQFF

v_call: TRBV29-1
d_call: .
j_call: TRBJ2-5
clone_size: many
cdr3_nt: TGCAGCGTTGCCCGGGTGGGGTACCAAGAGACCCAGTACTTC
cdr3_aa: CSVARVGYQETQYF

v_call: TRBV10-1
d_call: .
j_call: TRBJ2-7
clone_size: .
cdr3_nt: TGCGCCAGCAGTGAGCGAGGGATCCCCTACGAGCAGTACTTC
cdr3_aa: CASSERGIPYEQYF

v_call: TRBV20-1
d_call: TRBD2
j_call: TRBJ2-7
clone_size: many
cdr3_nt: TGCAGTGCTAAAGCGGGACTAGCGGGGGTGGAGCAGTACTTC
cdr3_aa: CSAKAGLAGVEQYF

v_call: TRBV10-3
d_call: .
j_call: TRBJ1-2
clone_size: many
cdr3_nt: TGTGCCATGGCCTCGACAGGACCAAACTATGGCTACACCTTC
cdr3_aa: CAMASTGPNYGYTF

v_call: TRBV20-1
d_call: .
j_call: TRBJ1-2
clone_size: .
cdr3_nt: TGCAGTGCTAGGAGCGGGGGTGGCTACACCTTC
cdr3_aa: CSARSGGGYTF

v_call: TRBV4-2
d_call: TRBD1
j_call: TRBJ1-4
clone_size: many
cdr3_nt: TGTGCCAGCAGCCAATCCCGGACAGGGGGAGGCGAAAAACTGTTTTTT
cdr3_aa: CASSQSRTGGGEKLFF

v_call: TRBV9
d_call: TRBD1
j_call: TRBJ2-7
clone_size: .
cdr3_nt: TGTGCCAGCAGCGTAGGAGCAGGGACAGGCGCGAGGGAGCAGTACTTC
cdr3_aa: CASSVGAGTGAREQYF

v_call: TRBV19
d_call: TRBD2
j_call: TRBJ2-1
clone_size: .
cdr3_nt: TGTGCCAGTAGTACACCGGGACTAGCGGGGTTGAGCTCCTACAATGAGCAGTTCTTC
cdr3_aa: CASSTPGLAGLSSYNEQFF